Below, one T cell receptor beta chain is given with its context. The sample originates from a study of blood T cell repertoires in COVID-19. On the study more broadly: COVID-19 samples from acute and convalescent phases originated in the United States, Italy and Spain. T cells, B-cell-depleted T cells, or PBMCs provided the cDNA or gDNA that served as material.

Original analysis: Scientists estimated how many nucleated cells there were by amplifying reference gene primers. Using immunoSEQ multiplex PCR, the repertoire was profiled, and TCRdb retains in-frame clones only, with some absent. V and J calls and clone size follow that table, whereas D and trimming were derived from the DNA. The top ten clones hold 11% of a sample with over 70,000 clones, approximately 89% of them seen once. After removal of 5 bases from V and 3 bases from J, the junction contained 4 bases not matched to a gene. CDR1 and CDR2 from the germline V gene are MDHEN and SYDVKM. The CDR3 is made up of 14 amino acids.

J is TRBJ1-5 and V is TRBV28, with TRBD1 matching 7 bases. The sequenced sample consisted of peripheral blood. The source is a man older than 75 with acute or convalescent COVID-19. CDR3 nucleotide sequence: TGTGCCAGCAGTCGGGGACAGTTCAATCAGCCCCAGCATTTT. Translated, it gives CASSRGQFNQPQHF.